A selection of T cell receptor beta chains follows, all from one sample in a study of blood T cells in healthy people across ages. TCRdb analysed the 5' RACE reads with MiXCR anew, one entry per CDR3 protein. The sample records under 2 million distinct CDR3 sequences, around 36% being singletons. Sequenced: blood. These receptors came from a woman aged 25-40 years in good health. Each CDR3 is given with its conserved first and last residue.

J gene,V gene,CDR3 protein
TRBJ2-5,TRBV12-3/TRBV12-4,CASSSGEGGQETQYF
TRBJ2-5,TRBV2,CASSVNSQETQYF
TRBJ2-5,TRBV27,CASSLIPGGEETQYF
TRBJ2-2,TRBV7-3,CASSNGQGATGELFF
TRBJ1-6,TRBV4-1,CASSLGSNSPLHF
TRBJ2-7,TRBV16,CASSQSVTSVSYEQYF
TRBJ2-7,TRBV30,CAWSMAGYSYEQYF
TRBJ2-2,TRBV12-3/TRBV12-4,CASITGTTNTGELFF
TRBJ2-5,TRBV4-1,CASTPTGGLLSIQETQYF
TRBJ1-6,TRBV20-1,CSADSSLSSYNSPLHF
TRBJ2-1,TRBV12-3/TRBV12-4,CASIHRLVSGNEQFF
TRBJ1-2,TRBV3-1,CASSQEGPSGYGYTF
TRBJ2-1,TRBV20-1,CSARDPSGTGNEQFF
TRBJ2-1,TRBV4-1,CASSQGFLARADEQFF
TRBJ2-1,TRBV28,CASRERGSSYNEQFF
TRBJ2-7,TRBV6-1,CASRKREREGVYEQYF
TRBJ1-5,TRBV4-2,CASSHATRQGNQPQHF
TRBJ2-1,TRBV9,CASSVSGSYYNEQFF
TRBJ2-7,TRBV9,CASSVAAGGYYEQYF
TRBJ1-2,TRBV9,CASSVGQTYTYGYTF
TRBJ2-7,TRBV10-3,CAINGDSAEQYF
TRBJ2-1,TRBV4-1,CAGSRVGSGAGSYNEQFF
TRBJ2-5,TRBV10-2,CASAAGQETQYF
TRBJ2-7,TRBV28,CASSGTDVRYEQYF
TRBJ2-1,TRBV3-1,CASSQGGSSSREQFF
TRBJ2-6,TRBV15,CATSTGQGTGANVLTF
TRBJ2-5,TRBV28,CASSLLGKETQYF
TRBJ1-1,TRBV27,CASTPLSGGYTEAFF
TRBJ2-6,TRBV5-1,CASSLEAGRNSGANVLTF
TRBJ1-6,TRBV24-1,CATSDPPQGQTSPLHF
TRBJ1-5,TRBV4-1,CASSQDRPDQPLHF
TRBJ2-2,TRBV4-2,CASSQDRATNTGELFF
TRBJ2-7,TRBV7-2,CASSSQNRIYEQYF
TRBJ2-1,TRBV12-3/TRBV12-4,CASSGQTLLRDSSYNEQFF
TRBJ2-1,TRBV4-2,CASSQWRAGVNNEQFF
TRBJ2-7,TRBV2,CASLTPTSGKYEQYF
TRBJ2-7,TRBV4-1,CASSQGVRVYEQYF
TRBJ2-2,TRBV12-3/TRBV12-4,CASREGSATGELFF
TRBJ1-2,TRBV28,CASSFRGYNYGYTF
TRBJ1-2,TRBV2,CASSDTGYYGYTF
NA,TRBV29-1,CSVPGDSSYGTQYF
TRBJ1-2,TRBV29-1,CSVGGGKGDGGYTF
TRBJ1-2,TRBV12-3/TRBV12-4,CASSLRGTASYTF
TRBJ2-7,TRBV7-9,CASEPLDRNYEQYF
TRBJ2-7,TRBV6-5,CASSYWGGQYF
TRBJ2-5,TRBV28,CASSSSRTRRETQYF
TRBJ2-2,TRBV27,CASSLYKGTGELFF
TRBJ1-6,TRBV30,CAWGEGGSPLHF
TRBJ2-3,TRBV5-1,CASSWTEPTDTQYF
TRBJ1-5,TRBV6-6,CATRTGWESNQPQHF
TRBJ1-2,TRBV6-1,CASTEGPRISFRNVYGYTF
TRBJ1-2,TRBV6-5,CASSRGQGHGYTF